These 23 T cell receptor beta chains were all obtained from the same sample, sequenced in a study of control samples from healthy donors and cancer patients. Generated by immunoSEQ multiplex PCR, the TCRdb table keeps only in-frame clones and is missing some. The sample lists tens of thousands of clones; roughly 92% were seen once. The material sequenced was PBMCs. The receptors shown here come from a woman aged 50 to 60 with head and neck cancer.

V usage is TRBV6-5 and J usage is TRBJ1-4; no clear D. This CDR3 is built from 15 residues. Germline V gene lookup returns CDR1 MNHEY and CDR2 SVGAGI. Between the trimmed V and J ends, which lost 5 bases and 8 bases, there was a span of 18 bases. CDR3 in amino acids: CASSNRPSGREKLFF. The CDR3 region has the DNA TGTGCCAGCAGTAACCGACCCTCCGGGAGAGAAAAACTGTTTTTT.

This chain joins TRBV10-3 and TRBJ2-5; 10 nucleotides match TRBD1. Germline-derived CDR1 and CDR2 are ENHRY and SYGVKD. The V gene end was trimmed by 3 bases and the J gene end by 5 bases; junction bases not matched to a gene: 6. The CDR3 runs to 15 residues. As DNA, the CDR3 is TGTGCCATCAGTGACCCGGGACAGGGGAAGGAGACCCAGTACTTC. Its protein product is CAISDPGQGKETQYF.

The V gene is TRBV6-6, the J gene TRBJ1-1, with TRBD1 matching over 8 bases. Germline lookup yields CDR1 MNHNY and CDR2 SVGAGI (reference sequence). This CDR3 contains 15 residues. V was pared by 6 bases and J by 1 base, with 7 bases of the junction left unmatched. The CDR3 loop is CASRLSGQGNTEAFF. For the CDR3, the DNA is TGTGCCAGCAGGCTCTCAGGACAGGGGAACACTGAAGCTTTCTTT.

The chain links TRBV29-1 to TRBJ1-5, with TRBD1 identical over 8 bases. The ends lost 4 bases at V and 1 base at J; junction bases unmatched: 3. Germline CDR1 is SQVTM and CDR2 is ANQGSEA. The CDR3 has 14 amino acids. The CDR3 is CSVADRASNQPQHF. Written as DNA, the CDR3 is TGCAGCGTTGCGGACAGGGCGAGCAATCAGCCCCAGCATTTT.

In regard to this clone: Other DNA sequences in this specimen translate into the identical CDR3. The chain couples TRBV6-6 to TRBJ1-1; 7 bases agree with TRBD1. The junction had 3 bases not matched to a gene; V was cut back by 7 bases and J by 1 base. CDR1 MNHNY and CDR2 SVGAGI come from the germline V gene (reference sequence). The CDR3 is made up of 13 amino acids. The CDR3 coding sequence is TGTGCCAGCACGAGACAGGGGAACACTGAAGCTTTCTTT. This gives the protein CASTRQGNTEAFF.

The chain combines TRBV9 with TRBJ2-1, with 8 positions matching TRBD1. CDR1 is SGDLS and CDR2 is YYNGEE in the germline V gene. The V segment lost 3 bases and the J segment 6 bases; nucleotides outside the gene matches: 8. CDR3 length: 15 amino acids. This CDR3 reads CASSATGGVVNEQFF. CDR3 coding DNA: TGTGCCAGCAGCGCTACAGGGGGAGTAGTCAATGAGCAGTTCTTC.

The V gene is TRBV14, the J gene TRBJ1-2; D is possibly TRBD1 (6 bases). This CDR3 region has 15 residues. V was shortened by 3 bases and J by 4 bases, with 15 bases between the two germline ends. Germline V lookup: CDR1 SGHDN, CDR2 FVKESK. CDR3 sequence (DNA): TGTGCCAGCAGCCATAGCGGACAGCGAACCTATGGCTACACCTTC. Protein product: CASSHSGQRTYGYTF.

The chain carries TRBV2 and TRBJ2-7; TRBD1 agrees at 7 bases. V shed 7 bases, J shed 6 bases, and the junction held 9 bases outside the gene matches. Germline V gene lookup returns CDR1 SNHLY and CDR2 FYNNEI. The CDR3 runs to 13 residues. The CDR3 sequence: CASKGQTSSEQYF. The CDR3 region has the DNA TGTGCCAGCAAGGGACAGACCTCCAGCGAGCAGTACTTC.

The chain uses TRBV30 and TRBJ1-5; D might be TRBD1 (5 bases). V was pared by 2 bases and J by 4 bases, with 12 bases between. The CDR3 runs 14 residues. Germline V gene sequence: CDR1 GTSNPN, CDR2 SVGIG (reference sequence). CDR3: CAWSKRGGNQPQHF. CDR3 DNA: TGTGCCTGGAGTAAAAGGGGCGGTAATCAGCCCCAGCATTTT.

This clone was found a few times. The J gene is TRBJ2-5, the V gene TRBV2, with 11 bases identical to TRBD2. With V trimmed by 8 bases and J by 2 bases, 10 bases remained unmatched. This CDR3 contains 16 residues. Germline V CDR1 and CDR2: SNHLY, FYNNEI. This CDR3 is CASPARGLAEQETQYF. The CDR3 nucleotides are TGTGCCAGCCCCGCCAGGGGACTAGCGGAACAAGAGACCCAGTACTTC.

The gene calls are TRBV9 and TRBJ2-2; TRBD1 matches at 9 bases. V shed 3 bases, J shed 5 bases, and the junction held 5 bases outside the gene matches. The CDR3 is 15 amino acids. Per germline, CDR1 SGDLS and CDR2 YYNGEE. The CDR3 coding sequence is TGTGCCAGCAGCGCCCTGACAGGGGGAACCGGGGAGCTGTTTTTT. Translation: CASSALTGGTGELFF.

The V call is TRBV3-1 (or the pseudogene TRBV3-2), the J call TRBJ1-6, with 11 bases aligning to TRBD1. The germline CDR1 and CDR2 sequences are LGHDT and YNNKEL (reference sequence). V dropped 3 bases and J dropped 8; count of bases not matched to a gene: 6. This CDR3 has 16 residues. The CDR3 loop is CASSHQGQGVYSPLHF. The CDR3 coding sequence is TGTGCCAGCAGCCATCAGGGACAGGGGGTGTATTCACCCCTCCACTTT.

The table lists this clone with a count of one. The rearrangement uses TRBV2 and TRBJ2-5, with D possibly matching TRBD1 (5 bases). CDR3 length: 13 amino acids. V dropped 5 bases and J dropped 5 bases, with 12 bases sitting between them. Germline V gene data show CDR1 as SNHLY and CDR2 as FYNNEI. CDR3 coding DNA: TGTGCCAGCAGTAGGGCGCACAGGGAGACCCAGTACTTC. It encodes CASSRAHRETQYF.

The gene calls are TRBV29-1 and TRBJ2-5; D is tentatively TRBD1 or TRBD2 (5 bases each). Trimming removed 4 bases from V and 5 bases from J, with 11 bases in between. CDR1 and CDR2 from the germline V gene are SQVTM and ANQGSEA. The CDR3 contains 12 residues. The CDR3 DNA reads TGCAGCGTTGTGGGGACGAAGGAGACCCAGTACTTC. It specifies CSVVGTKETQYF.

The V call is TRBV29-1, the J call TRBJ2-2; D might be TRBD1 or TRBD2, each matching 5 bases. V lost 8 bases to trimming and J lost 2 bases, with 21 bases between them. Germline CDR1 reads SQVTM; CDR2 reads ANQGSEA. The CDR3 loop spans 16 amino acids. Here the CDR3 reads CSFSDGGIKNTGELFF. CDR3 DNA: TGCAGCTTCAGTGATGGGGGTATTAAAAACACCGGGGAGCTGTTTTTT.

The chain employs TRBV28 and TRBJ1-2; D ambiguous. With 5 bases removed from V and 5 bases from J, the gap between germline ends came to 12 bases. The CDR3 runs to 13 residues. Germline assignment: CDR1 MDHEN and CDR2 SYDVKM. CDR3 nucleotide sequence: TGTGCCAGCAGTCTCGACAAAAATTATGGCTACACCTTC. It translates to CASSLDKNYGYTF.

The J gene is TRBJ2-3, the V gene TRBV28, with D perhaps matching TRBD2 (5 bases). CDR3 length: 15 residues. Trimming stripped 7 bases from V and 0 bases from J, with 14 bases between. The V gene's germline CDR1 is MDHEN and CDR2 SYDVKM. CDR3: CASTPSGSSTDTQYF. The CDR3 region has the DNA TGTGCCAGCACCCCGTCGGGGTCCAGCACAGATACGCAGTATTTT. Together with reference TRBV28 and TRBJ2-3, the CDR3 gives the full variable domain: DVKVTQSSRYLVKRTGEKVFLECVQDMDHENMFWYRQDPGLGLRLIYFSYDVKMKEKGDIPEGYSVSREKKERFSLILESASTNQTSMYLCASTPSGSSTDTQYFGPGTRLTVL.

The V gene is TRBV6-1, the J gene TRBJ2-6, with D tentatively TRBD2 (5 bases). V dropped 2 bases and J dropped 4 bases, with 15 bases sitting between them. CDR1 MNHNS and CDR2 SASEGT come from the germline V gene. The CDR3 spans 17 residues. CDR3 loop: CASSERGSIRGANVLTF. In DNA, the CDR3 is TGTGCCAGCAGTGAACGGGGATCTATTAGGGGGGCCAACGTCCTGACTTTC.

This chain uses TRBV5-1 with TRBJ1-1, with D unresolved. The CDR3 runs 14 residues. CDR1 and CDR2 (germline): SGHRS, YFSETQ. V gave up 2 bases and J gave up 1 base, with 9 bases separating them. Written as DNA, the CDR3 is TGCGCCAGCAGCTTAGAGGCTACGAACACTGAAGCTTTCTTT. Amino acids: CASSLEATNTEAFF.

The chain couples TRBV19 to TRBJ1-3; D is ambiguous. The germline V gene encodes CDR1 LNHDA and CDR2 SQIVND (reference sequence). V lost 2 bases and J 4 bases, leaving 9 bases between the germline ends. This CDR3 has 14 residues. Here the CDR3 DNA reads TGTGCCAGTAGTATAAAGAGTAACGGAAACACCATATATTTT. This gives the protein CASSIKSNGNTIYF.

The J gene is TRBJ2-1, the V gene TRBV3-1 (or the pseudogene TRBV3-2); TRBD2 might be the D (5 bases). V lost 1 base to trimming and J lost 1 base, with 11 bases between them. The length of the CDR3 is 16 residues. CDR1 is LGHDT, CDR2 YNNKEL, per germline (reference sequence). CDR3 region: CASSQVGGLSYNEQFF. In DNA, the CDR3 is TGTGCCAGCAGCCAAGTCGGAGGATTGTCCTACAATGAGCAGTTCTTC.

The genes are TRBV6-5 and TRBJ1-2; unclear D gene. The V end lost 6 bases, the J end lost 5 bases, and 16 bases lay between the germline ends. Per germline, CDR1 MNHEY and CDR2 SVGAGI. This CDR3 comprises 14 residues. The CDR3 DNA follows: TGTGCCAGCAGGGTCCGGGTTGCGGAGTATGGCTACACCTTC. This translates into CASRVRVAEYGYTF.

The rearrangement links TRBV28 to TRBJ1-4; a possible D gene is TRBD1 (5 bases). Germline V gene data show CDR1 as MDHEN and CDR2 as SYDVKM. The germline V and J ends were trimmed by 0 bases and 5 bases, with 7 bases remaining between them. The CDR3 runs to 14 residues. The CDR3 loop is CASSLWGQNEKLFF. CDR3 DNA: TGTGCCAGCAGTTTATGGGGGCAAAATGAAAAACTGTTTTTT.